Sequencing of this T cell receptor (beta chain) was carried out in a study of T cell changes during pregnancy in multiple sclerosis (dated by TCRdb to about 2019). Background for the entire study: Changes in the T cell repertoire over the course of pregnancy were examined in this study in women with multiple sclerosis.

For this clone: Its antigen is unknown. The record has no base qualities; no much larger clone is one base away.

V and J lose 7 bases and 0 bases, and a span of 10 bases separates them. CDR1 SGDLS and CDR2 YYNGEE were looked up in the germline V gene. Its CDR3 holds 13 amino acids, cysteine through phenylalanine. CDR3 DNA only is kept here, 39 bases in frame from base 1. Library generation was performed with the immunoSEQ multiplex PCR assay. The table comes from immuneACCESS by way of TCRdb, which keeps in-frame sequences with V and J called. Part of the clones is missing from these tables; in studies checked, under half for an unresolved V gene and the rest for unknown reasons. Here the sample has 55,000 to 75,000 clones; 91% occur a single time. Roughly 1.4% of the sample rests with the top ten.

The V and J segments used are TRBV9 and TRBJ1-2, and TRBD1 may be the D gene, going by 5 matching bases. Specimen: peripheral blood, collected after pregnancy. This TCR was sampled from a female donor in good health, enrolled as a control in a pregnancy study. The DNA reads TGTGCCAGCGCAACACAGGCTAACTATGGCTACACCTTC. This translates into CASATQANYGYTF.